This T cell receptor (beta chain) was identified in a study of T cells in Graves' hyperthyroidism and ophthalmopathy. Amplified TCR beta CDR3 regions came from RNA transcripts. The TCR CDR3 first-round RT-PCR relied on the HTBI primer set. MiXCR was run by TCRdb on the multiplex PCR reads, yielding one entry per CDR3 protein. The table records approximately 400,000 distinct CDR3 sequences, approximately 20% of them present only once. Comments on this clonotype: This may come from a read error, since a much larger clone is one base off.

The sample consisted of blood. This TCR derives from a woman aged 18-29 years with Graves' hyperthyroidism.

CDR3 coding DNA: TGTGCCTGCAGGACCAACAGGGGGCAAACTGAAGCTTTCTTT. Translated: CACRTNRGQTEAFF. The chain employs TRBV27 and TRBJ1-1; 9 bases are a match to TRBD1. Germline assignment: CDR1 MNHEY and CDR2 SMNVEV (reference sequence). The CDR3 contains 14 residues.